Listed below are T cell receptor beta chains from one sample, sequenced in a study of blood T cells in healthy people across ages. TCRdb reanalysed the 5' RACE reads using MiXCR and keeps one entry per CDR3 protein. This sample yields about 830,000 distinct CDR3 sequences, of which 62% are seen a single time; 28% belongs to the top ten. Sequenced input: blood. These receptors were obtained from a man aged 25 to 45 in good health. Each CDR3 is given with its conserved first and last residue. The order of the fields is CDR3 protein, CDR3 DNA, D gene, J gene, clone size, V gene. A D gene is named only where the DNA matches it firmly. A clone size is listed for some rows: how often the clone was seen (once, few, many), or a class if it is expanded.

cdr3_aa: CASSVSGLGDIQYF; cdr3_nt: TGTGCCAGCAGCGTTTCCGGGCTGGGGGACATTCAGTACTTC; d_call: -; j_call: TRBJ2-4; clone_size: -; v_call: TRBV9
cdr3_aa: CSVPTSSYEQYF; cdr3_nt: TGCAGTGTTCCTACTAGTAGTTACGAGCAGTACTTC; d_call: -; j_call: TRBJ2-7; clone_size: -; v_call: TRBV20-1
cdr3_aa: CASSVVMASSGANVLTF; cdr3_nt: TGTGCCAGCAGCGTAGTAATGGCCAGCTCTGGGGCCAACGTCCTGACTTTC; d_call: -; j_call: TRBJ2-6; clone_size: -; v_call: TRBV9
cdr3_aa: CASSPTTGLARETQYF; cdr3_nt: TGTGCCAGCAGCCCTACGACCGGACTAGCGAGAGAGACCCAGTACTTC; d_call: TRBD2; j_call: TRBJ2-5; clone_size: -; v_call: TRBV9
cdr3_aa: CASSQDFLQETQYF; cdr3_nt: TGCGCCAGCAGCCAAGATTTTCTACAAGAGACCCAGTACTTC; d_call: -; j_call: TRBJ2-5; clone_size: few; v_call: TRBV4-3
cdr3_aa: CASSFPGPTTEAFF; cdr3_nt: TGTGCCAGCAGTTTCCCCGGACCGACCACTGAAGCTTTCTTT; d_call: -; j_call: TRBJ1-1; clone_size: -; v_call: TRBV28
cdr3_aa: CASSSLIRENSGANVLTF; cdr3_nt: TGTGCCAGCAGTAGCCTAATCCGGGAAAACTCTGGGGCCAACGTCCTGACTTTC; d_call: -; j_call: TRBJ2-6; clone_size: -; v_call: TRBV2
cdr3_aa: CASSPIRGGTYEQYF; cdr3_nt: TGCGCCAGCAGCCCCATACGGGGAGGCACCTACGAGCAGTACTTC; d_call: -; j_call: TRBJ2-7; clone_size: -; v_call: TRBV4-3
cdr3_aa: CASSYLPYGGYTF; cdr3_nt: TGTGCCAGCAGTTACTTACCTTACGGAGGCTACACCTTC; d_call: -; j_call: TRBJ1-2; clone_size: -; v_call: TRBV6-2/TRBV6-3
cdr3_aa: CSVPVRRNTRQGSYNEQFF; cdr3_nt: TGCAGCGTCCCAGTCCGCCGAAATACCAGACAGGGGAGTTACAATGAGCAGTTCTTC; d_call: TRBD1; j_call: TRBJ2-1; clone_size: -; v_call: TRBV29-1
cdr3_aa: CASSPYSGTLSNQPQHF; cdr3_nt: TGTGCCAGCAGCCCTTACTCCGGGACGCTTAGCAATCAGCCCCAGCATTTT; d_call: -; j_call: TRBJ1-5; clone_size: many; v_call: TRBV7-2
cdr3_aa: CASSQVTGTGGTDTQYF; cdr3_nt: TGTGCCAGCAGCCAAGTTACCGGGACGGGGGGAACAGATACGCAGTATTTT; d_call: TRBD2; j_call: TRBJ2-3; clone_size: -; v_call: TRBV14
cdr3_aa: CASSQDRQPSYEQYF; cdr3_nt: TGTGCCAGCAGCCAAGATAGGCAGCCATCCTACGAGCAGTACTTC; d_call: -; j_call: TRBJ2-7; clone_size: few; v_call: TRBV3-1
cdr3_aa: CASSVESYITDTQYF; cdr3_nt: TGTGCCAGCAGCGTAGAAAGCTACATCACAGATACGCAGTATTTT; d_call: -; j_call: TRBJ2-3; clone_size: -; v_call: TRBV9
cdr3_aa: CASSYLMDRGYNEQFF; cdr3_nt: TGTGCCAGCAGTTACCTCATGGACAGGGGCTACAATGAGCAGTTCTTC; d_call: TRBD1; j_call: TRBJ2-1; clone_size: -; v_call: TRBV6-2/TRBV6-3